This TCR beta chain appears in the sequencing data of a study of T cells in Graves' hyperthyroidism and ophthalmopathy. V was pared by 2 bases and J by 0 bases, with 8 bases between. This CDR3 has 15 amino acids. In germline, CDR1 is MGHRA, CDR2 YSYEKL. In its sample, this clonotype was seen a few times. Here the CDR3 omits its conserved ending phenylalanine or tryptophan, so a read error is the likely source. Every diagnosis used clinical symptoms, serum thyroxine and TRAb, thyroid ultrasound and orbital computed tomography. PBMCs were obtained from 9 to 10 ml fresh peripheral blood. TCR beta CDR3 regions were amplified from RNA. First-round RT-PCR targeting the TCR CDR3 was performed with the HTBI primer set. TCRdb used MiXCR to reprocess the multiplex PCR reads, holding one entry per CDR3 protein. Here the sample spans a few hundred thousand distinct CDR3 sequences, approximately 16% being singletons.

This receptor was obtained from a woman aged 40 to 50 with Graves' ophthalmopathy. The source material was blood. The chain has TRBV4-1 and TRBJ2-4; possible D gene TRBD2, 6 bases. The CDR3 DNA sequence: TGCGCCAGCAGCCAAACGGGACTAGCCAAAAACATTCAGTACCTC. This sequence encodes CASSQTGLAKNIQYL.